The sequence of this TCR beta chain was determined in a study of blood T cell repertoires in COVID-19. Study-level information: Italy, Spain and the United States were the sources of the convalescent and acute COVID-19 samples.

For this clone: Germline and junction disagree at one end, which may indicate a read error.

Germline CDR1 is SGHRS and CDR2 is YFSETQ. The CDR3 totals 14 residues. The method was immunoSEQ multiplex PCR; TCRdb's version includes in-frame clones alone and lacks a portion of them. Among under 300,000 clones listed, more than 65% were seen once. Material for sequencing was peripheral blood. The J gene is TRBJ1-2, the V gene TRBV5-1; D gene uncertain. The receptor was derived from a woman in her thirties or forties with active or convalescent COVID-19. CDR3 sequence reads: CASSSEEVSYSYTF. CDR3 nucleotide sequence: TGCGCCAGCAGCTCCGAAGAGGTGTCCTATAGCTACACCTTC.